The 20 T cell receptor beta chains given below trace back to one sample, sequenced in a study of blood T cell repertoires in COVID-19 (dated by TCRdb to 2018 to 2021). The method was the immunoSEQ multiplex PCR assay. In TCRdb, the immuneACCESS table is reduced to in-frame sequences with V and J assigned. These tables do not hold every clone; where another copy was compared, an unresolved V gene accounts for under half, and the others remain unexplained. This sample is represented by 89,000 or so clones; about 89% of them were singletons. The leading ten clones occupy less than 3.5% of the sample. Sequenced sample: peripheral blood. All receptors come from a man between 50 and 59 years old with COVID-19, enrolled during active disease.

The rearrangement uses TRBV18 and TRBJ1-1, with 10 bases fitting TRBD1. Germline trimming cut 3 bases from V and 7 bases from J; bases unmatched to any gene: 5. CDR1 and CDR2 from the germline V gene are KGHSH and LQKENI. The CDR3 contains 14 residues. The CDR3 bases are TGTGCCAGCTCACCCCAGGGACAGGGGATTGAAGCTTTCTTT. Translation: CASSPQGQGIEAFF. The entire variable domain, with the rest obtained from reference TRBV18 and TRBJ1-1, is as follows: NAGVMQNPRHLVRRRGQEARLRCSPMKGHSHVYWYRQLPEEGLKFMVYLQKENIIDESGMPKERFSAEFPKEGPSILRIQQVVRGDSAAYFCASSPQGQGIEAFFGQGTRLTVV.

This chain links TRBV12-5 with TRBJ1-2; D may be TRBD1 (6 bases). V gave up 0 bases and J gave up 7 bases, with 9 bases separating them. The CDR3 spans 13 residues. CDR1 is LGHNT and CDR2 is FRNRAP in the germline V gene. The CDR3 nucleotides are TGTGCTAGTGGTTTGGTAGGGGGGGTTGGCTACACCTTC. It yields the protein CASGLVGGVGYTF.

The V gene is TRBV9, the J gene TRBJ1-6, with 8 positions matching TRBD1. The V and J ends lost 0 bases and 7 bases, in that order; junction bases with no gene match: 9. The germline V gene encodes CDR1 SGDLS and CDR2 YYNGEE. The CDR3 contains 17 residues. The chain's CDR3 is CASSVGPLRQGNSPLHF. CDR3 nucleotide sequence: TGTGCCAGCAGCGTAGGGCCCCTCCGACAGGGGAATTCACCCCTCCACTTT.

The chain links TRBV28 to TRBJ1-6, with D unclear. The CDR3 loop spans 15 amino acids. Germline V gives CDR1 MDHEN, CDR2 SYDVKM. Trimming stripped 5 bases from V and 7 bases from J, with 15 bases between. DNA of the CDR3: TGTGCCAGCAGTCCCCGATCTGGGCACAATTCACCCCTCCACTTT. It codes for CASSPRSGHNSPLHF.

V gene TRBV30 combines with J gene TRBJ2-3, with TRBD1 as a possible D gene (6 bases). V was pared by 0 bases and J by 5 bases, with 9 bases between. CDR3 length: 13 amino acids. Germline lookup yields CDR1 GTSNPN and CDR2 SVGIG (reference sequence). The CDR3: CAWSVGGQDTQYF. The CDR3 DNA follows: TGTGCCTGGAGTGTTGGGGGCCAAGATACGCAGTATTTT.

The table lists this clone with a count of one. The chain uses TRBV19 and TRBJ2-7, with D possibly being TRBD1 (5 bases). The CDR3 covers 14 residues. Trimming took off 5 bases at V and 5 bases at J, with 16 bases between the two ends. CDR1 is LNHDA and CDR2 is SQIVND in the germline V gene (reference sequence). The CDR3 bases are TGTGCCAGTAGTGCTTCAGGGTATCCCCACGAGCAGTACTTC. It translates to CASSASGYPHEQYF. Full variable domain (missing parts from reference TRBV19 and TRBJ2-7): DGGITQSPKYLFRKEGQNVTLSCEQNLNHDAMYWYRQDPGQGLRLIYYSQIVNDFQKGDIAEGYSVSREKKESFPLTVTSAQKNPTAFYLCASSASGYPHEQYFGPGTRLTVT.

The gene calls are TRBV3-1 (or the pseudogene TRBV3-2) and TRBJ2-1, with a tentative D call TRBD2 (5 bases). Germline CDR1 LGHDT, CDR2 YNNKEL (reference sequence). Trimming removed 0 bases at V and 4 bases at J, with 13 bases between. The CDR3 contains 16 residues. In DNA form, the CDR3 reads TGTGCCAGCAGCCAAGATCCCCGGGGATTTTACAATGAGCAGTTCTTC. Protein product: CASSQDPRGFYNEQFF.

The chain joins TRBV5-4 to TRBJ2-2; D may be TRBD2 (6 bases). Germline-derived CDR1 and CDR2 are SGHNT and YYREEE (reference sequence). CDR3 length: 16 amino acids. Trimming removed 0 bases from V and 5 bases from J, with 14 bases in between. The CDR3 loop reads CASSLVGGGSTGELFF. The DNA for the CDR3 is TGTGCCAGCAGCTTGGTCGGGGGAGGCAGTACCGGGGAGCTGTTTTTT.

The J gene is TRBJ1-2, the V gene TRBV4-3; 10 bases fit TRBD1. CDR3 length: 16 amino acids. The ends lost 0 bases at V and 3 bases at J; junction bases unmatched: 4. Germline lookup yields CDR1 LGHNA and CDR2 YSLEER. The CDR3 loop reads CASSQEGTGVYYGYTF. The CDR3 region has the DNA TGCGCCAGCAGCCAAGAAGGGACAGGGGTATACTATGGCTACACCTTC.

This chain joins TRBV7-6 and TRBJ2-1; 11 bases align to TRBD2. The CDR3 runs 16 residues. Trimming at V came to 5 bases and at J to 8 bases, leaving 11 bases not matched to a gene. Germline CDR1 reads SGHVS; CDR2 reads FNYEAQ. CDR3 nucleotide sequence: TGTGCCAGCAGCATAATTAGCGGGGGGGTCATGGATGAGCAGTTCTTC. Protein product: CASSIISGGVMDEQFF.

The chain uses TRBV9 and TRBJ1-2; weak D call: TRBD1 (6 bases). Germline CDR1 reads SGDLS; CDR2 reads YYNGEE. Trimming removed 4 bases from V and 6 bases from J, with 13 bases in between. The CDR3 is 13 amino acids. CDR3 loop: CASSSTGHHGYTF. The CDR3 DNA follows: TGTGCCAGCAGCTCGACAGGACACCATGGCTACACCTTC.

The chain joins TRBV4-3 to TRBJ2-7; D might be TRBD1 (6 bases). In germline, CDR1 is LGHNA, CDR2 YSLEER. CDR3 length equals 18 residues. The V gene lost 1 base and the J gene lost 2 bases, with 21 bases spanning the gap. This CDR3 reads CASSQALSTGSYPYEQYF. DNA for the CDR3: TGCGCCAGCAGCCAAGCCCTAAGTACAGGGAGTTACCCCTACGAGCAGTACTTC.

The rearrangement uses TRBV10-3 and TRBJ1-6; D is uncertain. CDR3 length equals 15 residues. Between the trimmed V and J ends, which lost 2 bases and 0 bases, there was a span of 5 bases. Germline loops: CDR1 ENHRY, CDR2 SYGVKD. The CDR3 DNA follows: TGTGCCATCAGTGAGGGGAGCTCCTATAATTCACCCCTCCACTTT. It yields the protein CAISEGSSYNSPLHF.

Here the CDR3 DNA reads TGTGCCAGCAGCAGACTAGCGGGGGGGCGGTATGCGGATACGCAGTATTTT. It yields the protein CASSRLAGGRYADTQYF. The rearrangement uses TRBV3-1 (or the pseudogene TRBV3-2) and TRBJ2-3; TRBD2 agrees at 14 bases. Germline CDR1 LGHDT, CDR2 YNNKEL (reference sequence). The CDR3 contains 17 residues. V shed 5 bases and J 6 bases; nucleotides not matched to a gene: 10.

The V and J genes are TRBV13 and TRBJ1-3; possibly TRBD1 for D (6 bases). Trimming cost V 5 bases and J 1 base, with 12 bases left between them. The CDR3 sequence is 15 residues long. In germline, CDR1 is PRHDT, CDR2 FYEKMQ (reference sequence). CDR3 amino acids: CASSRMQGSGNTIYF. CDR3 coding DNA: TGTGCCAGCAGCCGGATGCAGGGGTCTGGAAACACCATATATTTT.

The rearrangement joins TRBV2 to TRBJ2-5; D remains unclear. Germline V lookup: CDR1 SNHLY, CDR2 FYNNEI. V shed 7 bases and J shed 2 bases, with 5 bases lying between them. This CDR3 is 11 amino acids long. This CDR3 is CASTRQETQYF. The CDR3 nucleotides are TGTGCCAGCACGCGACAAGAGACCCAGTACTTC.

The chain is built from TRBV5-1 and TRBJ1-1; unclear D gene. Trimming shortened V by 2 bases and J by 0 bases, and 8 bases separated the two germline ends. Germline CDR1 reads SGHRS; CDR2 reads YFSETQ. This CDR3 has 14 residues. CDR3 sequence: CASSFGFLNTEAFF. In DNA form, the CDR3 reads TGCGCCAGCAGCTTCGGGTTCCTGAACACTGAAGCTTTCTTT.

This clone was found once. The J gene is TRBJ2-1, the V gene TRBV30, with TRBD2 identical over 7 bases. CDR1 and CDR2 from the germline V gene are GTSNPN and SVGIG (reference sequence). This CDR3 is 16 amino acids long. The trim removed 0 bases at V and 0 bases at J, leaving 5 bases unmatched. CDR3 sequence reads: CAWSVRGVASYNEQFF. The CDR3 DNA reads as TGTGCCTGGAGTGTCCGGGGGGTAGCCTCCTACAATGAGCAGTTCTTC. The variable domain in full, completed from reference TRBV30 and TRBJ2-1, reads SQTIHQWPATLVQPVGSPLSLECTVEGTSNPNLYWYRQAAGRGLQLLFYSVGIGQISSEVPQNLSASRPQDRQFILSSKKLLLSDSGFYLCAWSVRGVASYNEQFFGPGTRLTVL.

This chain connects TRBV20-1 to TRBJ2-5; no clear D gene. The CDR3 covers 10 residues. Trimming took off 6 bases at V and 5 bases at J, with 7 bases between the two ends. The germline V gene has CDR1 DFQATT and CDR2 SNEGSKA (reference sequence). Here the CDR3 reads CSAQAETQYF. CDR3 DNA: TGCAGTGCGCAGGCGGAGACCCAGTACTTC.

The chain has TRBV28 and TRBJ1-5; TRBD1 aligns across 8 bases. The CDR3 has 16 amino acids. V was pared by 2 bases and J by 5 bases, with 8 bases of the junction left unmatched. Germline CDR1 and CDR2: MDHEN and SYDVKM. The CDR3 spells CASSLPIQGADQPQHF. The CDR3 DNA reads TGTGCCAGCAGTTTACCAATCCAGGGGGCTGATCAGCCCCAGCATTTT. The full variable domain, in which reference TRBV28 and TRBJ1-5 provide the parts outside the CDR3, is DVKVTQSSRYLVKRTGEKVFLECVQDMDHENMFWYRQDPGLGLRLIYFSYDVKMKEKGDIPEGYSVSREKKERFSLILESASTNQTSMYLCASSLPIQGADQPQHFGDGTRLSIL.